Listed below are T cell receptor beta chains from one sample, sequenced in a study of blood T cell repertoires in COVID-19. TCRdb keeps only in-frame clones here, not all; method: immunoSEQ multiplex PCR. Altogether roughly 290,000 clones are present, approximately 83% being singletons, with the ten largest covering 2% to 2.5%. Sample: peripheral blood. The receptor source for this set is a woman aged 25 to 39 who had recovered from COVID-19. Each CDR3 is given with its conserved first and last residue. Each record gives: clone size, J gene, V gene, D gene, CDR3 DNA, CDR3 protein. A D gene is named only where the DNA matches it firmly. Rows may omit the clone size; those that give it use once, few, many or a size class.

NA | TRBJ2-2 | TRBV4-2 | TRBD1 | TGTGCCAGCAGCCAACAGACAGGGGCGAACACCGGGGAGCTGTTTTTT | CASSQQTGANTGELFF
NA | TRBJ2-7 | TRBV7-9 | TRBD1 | TGTGCCAGCAGCCCAGCCGGGAACAGGGGTACGTCCGAGCAGTACTTC | CASSPAGNRGTSEQYF
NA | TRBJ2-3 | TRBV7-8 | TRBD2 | TGTGCCAGCAGCTCACTAGCGGCTAGCACAGATACGCAGTATTTT | CASSSLAASTDTQYF
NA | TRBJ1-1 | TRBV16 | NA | TGTGCCAGCAGCCTGGGGGGAATGAACACTGAAGCTTTCTTT | CASSLGGMNTEAFF
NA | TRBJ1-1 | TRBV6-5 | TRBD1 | TGTGCCAGCGGTCGGACAGGGGAGACGGCTTTCTTT | CASGRTGETAFF
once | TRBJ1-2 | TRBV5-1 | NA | TGCGCCAGCAGCTTGGAGGTTTTCGGGCAGGGGATTGGAGATAACTATGGCTACACCTTC | CASSLEVFGQGIGDNYGYTF
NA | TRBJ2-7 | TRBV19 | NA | TGTGCCAGTAGTATAATGCAGGGCTACGAGCAGTACTTC | CASSIMQGYEQYF
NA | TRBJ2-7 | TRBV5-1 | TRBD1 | TGCGCCAGCAGCTTGGCCTCGGGACAGGGAGCCTACGAGCAGTACTTC | CASSLASGQGAYEQYF
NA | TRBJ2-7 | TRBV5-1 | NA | TGCGCCAGCAGCCAGGGGCAGGGGGGATACTACGAGCAGTACTTC | CASSQGQGGYYEQYF
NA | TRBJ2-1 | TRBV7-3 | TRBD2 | TGTGCCAGCAGCTTAGGGGGCGGGAGGGACCACAATGAGCAGTTCTTC | CASSLGGGRDHNEQFF
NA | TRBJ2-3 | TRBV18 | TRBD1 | TGTGCCAGCTCGAGGGACAGGGCCAGCACAGATACGCAGTATTTT | CASSRDRASTDTQYF
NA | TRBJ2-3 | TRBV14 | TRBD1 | TGTGCCAGCAGCCCACAGGGGAGCACAGATACGCAGTATTTT | CASSPQGSTDTQYF
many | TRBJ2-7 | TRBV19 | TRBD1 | TGTGCCAGTAGTATAGGGGGACAGGGATGGGACGAGCAGTACTTC | CASSIGGQGWDEQYF
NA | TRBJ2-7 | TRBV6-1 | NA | TGTGCCAGCAGTGAAGACTGGGGGCGGTACTACGAGCAGTACTTC | CASSEDWGRYYEQYF
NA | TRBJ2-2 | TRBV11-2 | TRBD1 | TGTGCCAGCAGCCCTTTGGGGACAGGGGGCGCGAGGACCGGGGAGCTGTTTTTT | CASSPLGTGGARTGELFF
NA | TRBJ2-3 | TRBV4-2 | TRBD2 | TGTGCCAGCAGCCAAGATCGAGGCGGGGGAGGGGACTTGGATACGCAGTATTTT | CASSQDRGGGGDLDTQYF
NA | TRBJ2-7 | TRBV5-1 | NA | TGCGCCAGCAGCTTGGTTCGGGACATAAGCTCCTACGAGCAGTACTTC | CASSLVRDISSYEQYF
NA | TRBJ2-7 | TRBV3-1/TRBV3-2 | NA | TGTGCCAGCAGCCAGGCAGGGGAGGGATCCTACGAGCAGTACTTC | CASSQAGEGSYEQYF
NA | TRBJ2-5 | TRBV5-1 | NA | TGCGCCAGCAGCTTGGGGACTGATCAAGAGACCCAGTACTTC | CASSLGTDQETQYF
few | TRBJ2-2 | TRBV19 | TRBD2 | TGTGCCAGTAGTACGGGGACTAGCGGAGAAACCGGGGAGCTGTTTTTT | CASSTGTSGETGELFF
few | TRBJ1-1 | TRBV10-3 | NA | TGTGCCATCAGTGTGTCGGGGACTTACACTGAAGCTTTCTTT | CAISVSGTYTEAFF
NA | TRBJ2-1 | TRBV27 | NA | TGTGCCAGCAGTTTCCGGAGCTCCTACAATGAGCAGTTCTTC | CASSFRSSYNEQFF
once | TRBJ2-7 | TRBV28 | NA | TGTGCCAGCAGCCAGAATGCGGTGCAGTACTTC | CASSQNAVQYF
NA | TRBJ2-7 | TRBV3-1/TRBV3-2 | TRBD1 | TGTGCCAGCAGCCGGCCGGGACAGGGGCAGCACGAGCAGTACTTC | CASSRPGQGQHEQYF
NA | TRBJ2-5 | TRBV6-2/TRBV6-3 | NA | TGTGCCAGCAGTACCTGGGAACAGGGCGGCGAGACCCAGTACTTC | CASSTWEQGGETQYF
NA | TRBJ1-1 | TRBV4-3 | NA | TGCGCCAGCAGCCAAGATGGACTCCTGAACACTGAAGCTTTCTTT | CASSQDGLLNTEAFF
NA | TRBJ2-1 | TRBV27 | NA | TGTGCCAGCAGCCCCGGGTCGAAACCGGGGCAGTTCTTC | CASSPGSKPGQFF
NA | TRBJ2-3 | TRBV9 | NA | TGTGCCAGCAGCGGAAGACAGTCAGATACGCAGTATTTT | CASSGRQSDTQYF
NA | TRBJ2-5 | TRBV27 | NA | TGTGCCAGCAGTTTATCCCCCGGGTGGGAGACCCACTTC | CASSLSPGWETHF
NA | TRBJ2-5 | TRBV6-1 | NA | TGTGCCAGCAGTGAAGGGAGTAGTGGTCGAGAGACCCAGTACTTC | CASSEGSSGRETQYF
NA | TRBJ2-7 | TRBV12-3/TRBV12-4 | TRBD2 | TGTGCCAGCAGTTCCGGGGGGGAGCAGTACTTC | CASSSGGEQYF
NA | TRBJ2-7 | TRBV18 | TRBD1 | TGTGCCAGCTCCCAAGGGACAGGGGGCGAGCAGTACTTC | CASSQGTGGEQYF
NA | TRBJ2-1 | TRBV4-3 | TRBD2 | TGCGCCAGCAGCTCCCGGCGGGAGACAACCTACAATGAGCAGTTCTTC | CASSSRRETTYNEQFF
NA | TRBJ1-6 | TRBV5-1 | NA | TGCGCCAGCAGCTTGGCAGGGTTTAAATCACCCCTCCACTTT | CASSLAGFKSPLHF
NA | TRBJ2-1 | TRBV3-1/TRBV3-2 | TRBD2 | TGTGCCAGCAGCCAAGACGGCGGGGGGCCCTACAATGAGCAGTTCTTC | CASSQDGGGPYNEQFF
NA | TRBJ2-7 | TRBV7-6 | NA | TGTGCCAGCAGCTCTGCAAGAAATGGAGTGTACGAGCAGTACTTC | CASSSARNGVYEQYF
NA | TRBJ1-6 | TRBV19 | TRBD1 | TGTGCCAGTTCCGCCGGACAGGCGACTTGGTCACCCCTCCACTTT | CASSAGQATWSPLHF
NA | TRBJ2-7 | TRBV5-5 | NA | TGTGCCAGCAGCCGAGACAGGCCTACCTACGAGCAGTACTTC | CASSRDRPTYEQYF
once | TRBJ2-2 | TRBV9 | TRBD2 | TGTGCCAGCAGGGTAACTAGCGGGGGGACCGGGGAGCTGTTTTTT | CASRVTSGGTGELFF
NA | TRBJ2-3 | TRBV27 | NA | TGTGCCAGCAGTTTTACGGGTTCGGATACGCAGTATTTT | CASSFTGSDTQYF
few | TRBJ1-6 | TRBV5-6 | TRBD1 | TGTGCCAGCAGCGTACCGGGACAGAGGGAATCACCCCTCCACTTT | CASSVPGQRESPLHF
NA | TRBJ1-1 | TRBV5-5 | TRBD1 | TGTGCCAGCAGCCTGCACAGGACAGGGGGCGTGTGGACTGAAGCTTTCTTT | CASSLHRTGGVWTEAFF
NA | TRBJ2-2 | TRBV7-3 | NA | TGTGCCAGCAGCTTAAGGTCCAGGGCGAACACCGGGGAGCTGTTTTTT | CASSLRSRANTGELFF
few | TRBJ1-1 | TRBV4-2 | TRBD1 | TGTGCCAGCAGCCAAGAAACAGGGGTGAACACTGAAGCTTTCTTT | CASSQETGVNTEAFF
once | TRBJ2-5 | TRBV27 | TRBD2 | TGTGCCAGCAGTGAGATAGCGGGGGCCGTCGAGGAGACCCAGTACTTC | CASSEIAGAVEETQYF
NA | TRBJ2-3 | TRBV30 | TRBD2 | TGTGCCTGGAGTGCCCCTGGACTAGCGGGCACAGATACGCAGTATTTT | CAWSAPGLAGTDTQYF
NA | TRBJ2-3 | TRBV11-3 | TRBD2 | TGTGCCAGCAGTCCCTCAAGAGGACTAGCGGGAGGGCCCGGGGATACGCAGTATTTT | CASSPSRGLAGGPGDTQYF
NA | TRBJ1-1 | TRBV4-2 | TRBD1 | TGTGCCAGCAGCCAACGGGTGCAGGGGGAGAACACTGAAGCTTTCTTT | CASSQRVQGENTEAFF
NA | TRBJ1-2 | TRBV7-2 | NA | TGTGCCAGCAGCCTACCCGAACGTGGCTATGGCTACACCTTC | CASSLPERGYGYTF
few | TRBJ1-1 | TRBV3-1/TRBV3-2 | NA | TGTGCCAGCAGCCAGAGGGGAGGGGAAGCTTTCTTT | CASSQRGGEAFF
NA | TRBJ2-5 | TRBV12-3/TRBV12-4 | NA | TGTGCCAGCAGTCTTGACAGATTTGAGACCCAGTACTTC | CASSLDRFETQYF
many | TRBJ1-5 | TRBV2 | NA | TGTGCCAGCAGTGTAGACAATCAGCCCCAGCATTTT | CASSVDNQPQHF
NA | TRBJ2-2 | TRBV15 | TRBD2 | TGTGCCACCAGCAGGGGGGGGGTGACCGGGGAGCTGTTTTTT | CATSRGGVTGELFF
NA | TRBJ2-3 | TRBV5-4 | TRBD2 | TGTGCCAGCAGCGCAGGTCGGCGGGGGAGCGCAGATACGCAGTATTTT | CASSAGRRGSADTQYF
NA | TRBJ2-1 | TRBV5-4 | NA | TGTGCCAGCAGCTTAAGGGGTCGGGATGAGCAGTTCTTC | CASSLRGRDEQFF
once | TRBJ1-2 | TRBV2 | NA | TGTGCCAGCAGTGAGTCCGACTTGAACTATGGCTACACCTTC | CASSESDLNYGYTF
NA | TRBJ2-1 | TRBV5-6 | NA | TGTGCCAGCACCTTGGCGGCCTACAGTGAGCAGTTCTTC | CASTLAAYSEQFF
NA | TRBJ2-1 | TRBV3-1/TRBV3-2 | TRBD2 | TGTGCCAGCAGCCACGGGACTAGCGGGGTCAGAGGGCAGTTCTTC | CASSHGTSGVRGQFF
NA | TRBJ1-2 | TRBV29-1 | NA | TGCAGCGTTGAGATGGCTGGCTATGGCTACACCTTC | CSVEMAGYGYTF
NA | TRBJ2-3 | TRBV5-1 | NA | TGCGCCAGCAGCTTGGGGGCCACAGATACGCAGTATTTT | CASSLGATDTQYF